This T cell receptor (beta chain) is drawn from a study of Ad26.COV2.S vaccination and SARS-CoV-2 variants. In germline, CDR1 is SGHDN, CDR2 FVKESK. Trimming took 4 bases from V and 3 from J; bases not matched to a gene: 12. There are 19 residues in the CDR3. This clone was observed a single time. Treatment of the sample: approximately 18 received Ad26.COV2.S at low or high dose, single or two shots; five or six received placebo; per-sample allocation not given. Following the first vaccine or placebo injection, samples were taken on day 63. Method: immunoSEQ multiplex PCR; TCRdb's copy keeps in-frame clones and lacks some. The sample contains some 400,000 clones, around 89% of which appear only once.

The TCR sequence derives from a person between 18 and 60 years old who received the Ad26.COV2.S COVID-19 vaccine or a placebo. J is TRBJ2-3 and V is TRBV14; 14 bases agree with TRBD2. The source material was peripheral blood, sampled in a trial of Ad26.COV2.S vaccine versus placebo. The CDR3 reads CASSPEPGLAGVLTDTQYF. The CDR3 nucleotides read TGTGCCAGCAGCCCTGAACCGGGACTAGCGGGAGTTTTGACAGATACGCAGTATTTT. Using reference TRBV14 and TRBJ2-3 for the parts outside the CDR3, the full variable domain is EAGVTQFPSHSVIEKGQTVTLRCDPISGHDNLYWYRRVMGKEIKFLLHFVKESKQDESGMPNNRFLAERTGGTYSTLKVQPAELEDSGVYFCASSPEPGLAGVLTDTQYFGPGTRLTVL.